The rows below give T cell receptor beta chains drawn from one sample of a study of T-cell reconstitution after alpha-beta-depleted transplantation in children. TCRdb reprocessed the PCR reads via MiXCR and lists one record per CDR3 protein. The sample has fewer than 500,000 distinct CDR3 sequences; approximately 42% are singletons. The sequencing used PBMCs, collected before TCRalphabeta/CD19-depleted stem cell transplant. Receptor source: a girl aged 2-9 years with aplastic anemia, due to receive a stem cell transplant. Each CDR3 is given with its conserved first and last residue. The D gene is left open where the match is weak. Expanded clones are given a class, and other clones once, few, many or no size at all.

len	v_gene	abundance	j_gene	d_gene	CDR3aa	CDR3nt
16	TRBV20-1	few	TRBJ1-5	.	CSARSPYGGSIQPQHF	TGCAGTGCTAGATCCCCCTATGGGGGCTCGATACAGCCCCAGCATTTT
15	TRBV28	.	TRBJ2-5	.	CASSPSLGREETQYF	TGTGCCAGCAGTCCGTCGTTGGGCCGGGAGGAGACCCAGTACTTC
14	TRBV11-2	.	TRBJ2-7	.	CASSAGTRGHEQYF	TGTGCCAGCAGTGCCGGGACGCGCGGCCACGAGCAGTACTTC
15	TRBV7-2	few	TRBJ2-7	.	CASNRQEGRTYEQYF	TGTGCCAGCAACCGGCAGGAGGGGCGCACCTACGAGCAGTACTTC
13	TRBV15	.	TRBJ1-1	.	CATSRGFNTEAFF	TGTGCCACCAGCAGAGGCTTTAACACTGAAGCTTTCTTT
16	TRBV6-1	.	TRBJ1-5	TRBD1	CASSRSRTGGYQPQHF	TGTGCCAGCAGCCGCTCCCGGACAGGGGGTTATCAGCCCCAGCATTTT
14	TRBV7-2	many	TRBJ2-7	TRBD1	CASSSATGSYEQYF	TGTGCCAGCAGCTCCGCGACAGGGTCCTACGAGCAGTACTTC
14	TRBV5-1	.	TRBJ2-7	.	CASSLVGDFYEQYF	TGCGCCAGCAGCTTGGTCGGGGACTTCTACGAGCAGTACTTC
17	TRBV7-2	many	TRBJ2-7	.	CASSFLARPDSEYEQYF	TGTGCCAGCAGCTTTCTGGCCAGGCCCGATAGTGAGTACGAGCAGTACTTC
14	TRBV27	.	TRBJ2-7	.	CASQRDQSSYEQYF	TGTGCCAGCCAAAGGGACCAAAGCTCCTACGAGCAGTACTTC
15	TRBV29-1	many	TRBJ1-1	.	CSVAYGLVRNTEAFF	TGCAGCGTTGCCTACGGCTTGGTTCGGAACACTGAAGCTTTCTTT
18	TRBV4-3	few	TRBJ2-1	TRBD2	CASRHTFPTSGSYNEQFF	TGCGCCAGCAGGCACACCTTTCCGACTAGCGGGAGCTACAATGAGCAGTTCTTC
15	TRBV20-1	.	TRBJ2-1	.	CSARGPVGWYNEQFF	TGCAGTGCTAGAGGCCCGGTGGGGTGGTACAATGAGCAGTTCTTC
16	TRBV15	few	TRBJ2-3	TRBD1	CATSRGAGQGMDTQYF	TGTGCCACCAGCAGAGGTGCGGGACAGGGGATGGATACGCAGTATTTT
13	TRBV6-1	once	TRBJ1-2	TRBD1	CASSQTGVYGYTF	TGTGCCAGCAGCCAAACAGGGGTCTATGGCTACACCTTC
14	TRBV3-1	.	TRBJ2-1	TRBD2	CASSQGTSTNEQFF	TGTGCCAGCAGCCAGGGGACTAGCACCAATGAGCAGTTCTTC